This TCR beta chain was recovered during a study of blood T cell repertoires in COVID-19. Overall study: T cells, B-cell-depleted T cells, or PBMCs supplied cDNA or gDNA.

Assay: immunoSEQ multiplex PCR; the TCRdb copy retains only in-frame clones and omits some. The table lists about 340,000 clones, 88% of them singletons. Germline V gene data show CDR1 as ENHRY and CDR2 as SYGVKD. The CDR3 runs to 13 residues. The V gene lost 7 bases and the J gene lost 4 bases, with 14 bases spanning the gap. The chain joins TRBV10-3 to TRBJ2-7, with a weak D call TRBD1 (5 bases). The sequencing sample was made of peripheral blood. This TCR was recovered from a woman in her 70s with COVID-19, enrolled during active disease. The CDR3 spells CAIKAQGLYEQYF. In nucleotides, the CDR3 is TGTGCCATCAAGGCGCAGGGTTTGTACGAGCAGTACTTC.